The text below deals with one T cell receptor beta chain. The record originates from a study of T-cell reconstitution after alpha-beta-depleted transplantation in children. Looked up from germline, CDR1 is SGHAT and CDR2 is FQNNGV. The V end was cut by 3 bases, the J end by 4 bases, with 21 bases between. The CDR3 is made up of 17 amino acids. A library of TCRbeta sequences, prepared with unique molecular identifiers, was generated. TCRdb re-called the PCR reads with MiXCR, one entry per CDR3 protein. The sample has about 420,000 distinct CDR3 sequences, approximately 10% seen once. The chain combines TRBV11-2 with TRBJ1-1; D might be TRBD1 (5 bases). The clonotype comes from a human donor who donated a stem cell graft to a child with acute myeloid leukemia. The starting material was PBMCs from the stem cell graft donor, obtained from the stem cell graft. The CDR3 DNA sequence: TGTGCCAGCAGCTTCCACCCAGCAGGGTCCGAAAGCACTGAAGCTTTCTTT. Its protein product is CASSFHPAGSESTEAFF. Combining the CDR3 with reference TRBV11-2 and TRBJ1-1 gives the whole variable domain EAGVAQSPRYKIIEKRQSVAFWCNPISGHATLYWYQQILGQGPKLLIQFQNNGVVDDSQLPKDRFSAERLKGVDSTLKIQPAKLEDSAVYLCASSFHPAGSESTEAFFGQGTRLTVV.